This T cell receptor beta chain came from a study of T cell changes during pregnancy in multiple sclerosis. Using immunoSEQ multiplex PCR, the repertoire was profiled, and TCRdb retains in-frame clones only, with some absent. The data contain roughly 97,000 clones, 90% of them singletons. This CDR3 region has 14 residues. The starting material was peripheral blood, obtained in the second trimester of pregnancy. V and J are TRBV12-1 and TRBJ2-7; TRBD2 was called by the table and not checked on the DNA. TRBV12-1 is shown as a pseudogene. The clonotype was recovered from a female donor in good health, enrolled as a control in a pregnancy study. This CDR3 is CASIQTSPNYEQYF. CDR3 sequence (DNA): TGTGCCAGCATACAGACTAGCCCCAACTACGAGCAGTACTTC.